Following are 23 T cell receptor beta chains from one sample sequenced in a study of T-cell memory formation after mild COVID-19. TCRdb called the 5' RACE reads again in MiXCR, with one record for every CDR3 protein. The sample includes 180,000 or so distinct CDR3 sequences, roughly 17% seen only once; the top ten take roughly 2.1%. Sequenced: PBMCs or a T cell subset sorted from them (not recorded which). The receptors originated from an adult woman who had mild COVID-19 (a few samples of this study predate the infection). Cell type and time point are not known.

This chain connects TRBV15 to TRBJ2-5; tentatively, D is TRBD2 (7 bases). The germline V and J ends were trimmed by 0 bases and 5 bases, with 13 bases remaining between them. CDR3 length: 15 residues. The germline CDR1 and CDR2 sequences are LNHNV and YYDKDF (reference sequence). CDR3 DNA sequence: TGTGCCACCAGCAGAGATCCGGGGGGCTGGGAGACCCAGTACTTC. It codes for CATSRDPGGWETQYF.

This clonotype was observed a few times. The rearrangement uses TRBV29-1 and TRBJ1-3; 8 nucleotides line up with TRBD1. Losses at the gene ends were 7 bases for V and 0 bases for J; bases not matched to a gene: 8. Germline V gene data show CDR1 as SQVTM and CDR2 as ANQGSEA. The CDR3 loop spans 15 amino acids. The CDR3 DNA is TGCAGCGCCCGTAAGGGGACAGGCTCTGGAAACACCATATATTTT. It encodes CSARKGTGSGNTIYF.

The chain joins TRBV6-6 to TRBJ2-3, with 10 bases fitting TRBD2. CDR3 length: 20 residues. V gave up 6 bases and J gave up 0 bases; unmatched junction bases: 18. Per the germline V gene, CDR1 is MNHNY and CDR2 is SVGAGI (reference sequence). The CDR3 spells CASSRPRRLAGGGSTDTQYF. The CDR3 nucleotides are TGTGCCAGCAGCCGACCTCGAAGACTAGCGGGTGGGGGAAGCACAGATACGCAGTATTTT.

The chain recombines TRBV7-9 with TRBJ1-2; D gene unclear. CDR3 length: 11 residues. Trimming removed 5 bases at V and 14 bases at J, with 15 bases between. Germline CDR1 and CDR2: SEHNR and FQNEAQ (reference sequence). The CDR3 protein is CASSGTVEWTF. The CDR3 DNA sequence: TGTGCCAGCAGCGGAACGGTTGAGTGGACCTTC.

This clonotype was seen more than once but under ten times. The chain is built from TRBV7-2 and TRBJ1-2; no clear D. The CDR3 sequence is 13 residues long. The V gene's germline CDR1 is SGHTA and CDR2 FQGNSA. Trimming shortened V by 1 base and J by 7 bases, and 10 bases separated the two germline ends. CDR3 coding DNA: TGTGCCAGCAGCTTAGGGGCGGTTGCTGGCTACACCTTC. This translates into CASSLGAVAGYTF.

This clonotype came up a few times. The rearrangement uses TRBV25-1 and TRBJ2-1; no reliable D call. The CDR3 consists of 15 residues. Trimming took off 3 bases at V and 7 bases at J, with 16 bases between the two ends. CDR1 and CDR2 from the germline V gene are MGHDK and SYGVNS. Here the CDR3 DNA reads TGTGCCAGCAGTGAGCCAGGCCCGACTTTAAATGAGCAGTTCTTC. Amino acid sequence: CASSEPGPTLNEQFF.

This clonotype occurred a few times. The chain has TRBV5-1 and TRBJ1-1, with a weak D call TRBD1 (5 bases). The CDR3 is made up of 16 amino acids. V was clipped by 3 bases and J by 0 bases, with 15 bases between them. From germline, CDR1 is SGHRS and CDR2 YFSETQ. CDR3 region: CASSWGGTEMNTEAFF. The CDR3 DNA reads as TGCGCCAGCAGCTGGGGCGGGACCGAAATGAACACTGAAGCTTTCTTT.

This clonotype was seen repeatedly, ten times or more. The chain combines TRBV7-2 with TRBJ2-2; 11 nucleotides match TRBD2. There are 16 residues in the CDR3. Trimming took 1 base from V and 7 from J; bases not matched to a gene: 5. Germline CDR1 and CDR2: SGHTA and FQGNSA. CDR3 amino acids: CASSLVALAGVGELFF. DNA for the CDR3: TGTGCCAGCAGCTTAGTAGCACTAGCGGGAGTCGGGGAGCTGTTTTTT.

Only a few counts were recorded for this clonotype. The rearrangement uses TRBV7-8 and TRBJ2-3; TRBD2 is a possible D gene (5 bases). V lost 8 bases and J lost 0, with 9 bases in between. CDR3 length: 13 residues. Germline assignment: CDR1 SGHVS and CDR2 FQNEAQ. The DNA for the CDR3 is TGTGCCAGCGTGCGGACTAGCACAGATACGCAGTATTTT. Translating gives CASVRTSTDTQYF.

The chain joins TRBV7-2 to TRBJ2-1; 12 nucleotides line up with TRBD2. Trimming at V came to 5 bases and at J to 4 bases, leaving 9 bases not matched to a gene. The CDR3 sequence is 17 residues long. Germline CDR1 SGHTA, CDR2 FQGNSA. DNA of the CDR3: TGTGCCAGCAGCAGCCACAAGACTAGCGGGGGTTACAATGAGCAGTTCTTC. This sequence encodes CASSSHKTSGGYNEQFF. Variable domain in full (rest from reference TRBV7-2 and TRBJ2-1): GAGVSQSPSNKVTEKGKDVELRCDPISGHTALYWYRQSLGQGLEFLIYFQGNSAPDKSGLPSDRFSAERTGGSVSTLTIQRTQQEDSAVYLCASSSHKTSGGYNEQFFGPGTRLTVL.

The chain joins TRBV5-1 to TRBJ2-2; D gene unclear. In germline, CDR1 is SGHRS, CDR2 YFSETQ. V was trimmed by 7 bases and J by 1 base, leaving 11 bases between them. The CDR3 runs 14 residues. Written as DNA, the CDR3 is TGCGCCAGCGGTACAGCTCAGAACACCGGGGAGCTGTTTTTT. Translated, it gives CASGTAQNTGELFF. Full variable domain (remainder filled in from reference TRBV5-1 and TRBJ2-2): KAGVTQTPRYLIKTRGQQVTLSCSPISGHRSVSWYQQTPGQGLQFLFEYFSETQRNKGNFPGRFSGRQFSNSRSEMNVSTLELGDSALYLCASGTAQNTGELFFGEGSRLTVL.

V gene TRBV3-1 combines with J gene TRBJ2-3; a possible D gene is TRBD2 (6 bases). Trimming pared 0 bases from V and 2 bases from J, leaving 9 bases between. The germline V gene encodes CDR1 LGHDT and CDR2 YNNKEL (reference sequence). This CDR3 comprises 15 residues. DNA of the CDR3: TGTGCCAGCAGCCAAGACGGACTACCCACAGATACGCAGTATTTT. This translates into CASSQDGLPTDTQYF.

The V call is TRBV30, the J call TRBJ2-7; 9 bases map to TRBD1. CDR3 size: 15 residues. The germline gives CDR1 GTSNPN, CDR2 SVGIG (reference sequence). The ends lost 0 bases at V and 2 bases at J; junction bases unmatched: 5. The CDR3 spells CAWSVRRDRAYEQYF. The DNA of the CDR3 is TGTGCCTGGAGTGTACGAAGGGACAGGGCCTACGAGCAGTACTTC.

J is TRBJ2-1 and V is TRBV18; 10 bases match TRBD2. From germline, CDR1 is KGHSH and CDR2 LQKENI. This CDR3 is built from 16 residues. V was clipped by 0 bases and J by 3 bases; unmatched bases: 2. The CDR3 DNA reads TGTGCCAGCTCACCACCGTGGACTAGCGGCTACAATGAGCAGTTCTTC. Protein product: CASSPPWTSGYNEQFF. Combining the CDR3 with reference TRBV18 and TRBJ2-1 gives the whole variable domain NAGVMQNPRHLVRRRGQEARLRCSPMKGHSHVYWYRQLPEEGLKFMVYLQKENIIDESGMPKERFSAEFPKEGPSILRIQQVVRGDSAAYFCASSPPWTSGYNEQFFGPGTRLTVL.

This sequence joins TRBV5-1 and TRBJ2-1; unclear D gene. This CDR3 has 12 residues. CDR1 and CDR2 from the germline V gene are SGHRS and YFSETQ. Trimming stripped 0 bases from V and 10 bases from J, with 8 bases between. The CDR3 loop is CASSLGLAEQFF. DNA of the CDR3: TGCGCCAGCAGCTTGGGGTTGGCGGAGCAGTTCTTC.

This clonotype occurred a few times. V usage is TRBV7-2 and J usage is TRBJ2-3, with D tentatively TRBD1 (5 bases). V lost 4 bases and J 4 bases, leaving 12 bases between the germline ends. The CDR3 runs 14 residues. Germline values: CDR1 SGHTA, CDR2 FQGNSA. The CDR3 loop reads CASSWRQTSDTQYF. CDR3 nucleotides: TGTGCCAGCAGCTGGCGACAGACATCAGATACGCAGTATTTT. The full variable domain, its missing parts supplied by reference TRBV7-2 and TRBJ2-3, is GAGVSQSPSNKVTEKGKDVELRCDPISGHTALYWYRQSLGQGLEFLIYFQGNSAPDKSGLPSDRFSAERTGGSVSTLTIQRTQQEDSAVYLCASSWRQTSDTQYFGPGTRLTVL.

V is TRBV7-9 and J is TRBJ2-3; 8 bases fit TRBD2. This CDR3 has 17 residues. V lost 1 base to trimming and J lost 3 bases; unmatched junction nucleotides: 9. Germline V gene sequence: CDR1 SEHNR, CDR2 FQNEAQ (reference sequence). In DNA, the CDR3 is TGTGCCAGCAGCTTAGGGGAGACAGGCGGGAGGACAGATACGCAGTATTTT. It specifies CASSLGETGGRTDTQYF.

This clonotype has a handful of counts. This sequence joins TRBV3-1 and TRBJ2-2, with D perhaps matching TRBD1 or TRBD2 (5 bases each). Germline-derived CDR1 and CDR2 are LGHDT and YNNKEL (reference sequence). V was clipped by 5 bases and J by 5 bases, with 18 bases between them. The CDR3 covers 16 residues. In nucleotides, the CDR3 is TGTGCCAGCAGCTTCCTAGGCCAGGGACGGACCGGGGAGCTGTTTTTT. Its translation is CASSFLGQGRTGELFF.

The genes are TRBV4-2 and TRBJ1-2, with a weak D call TRBD1 (6 bases). Trimming took 0 bases from V and 8 from J, leaving 13 bases between them. Per germline, CDR1 LGHNA and CDR2 YNFKEQ. The CDR3 loop spans 14 amino acids. The CDR3 bases are TGTGCCAGCAGCCAAGATCAGTTAGGGGGAGGCTACACCTTC. It translates to CASSQDQLGGGYTF.

This clonotype was recorded a few times. The rearrangement links TRBV29-1 to TRBJ2-1, with D tentatively TRBD1 (6 bases). CDR1 and CDR2 from the germline V gene are SQVTM and ANQGSEA. This CDR3 is 13 amino acids long. V dropped 8 bases and J dropped 0 bases, with 11 bases sitting between them. The CDR3 sequence: CSITGSSYNEQFF. The DNA of the CDR3 is TGCAGCATTACAGGGAGCTCCTACAATGAGCAGTTCTTC.

The V gene is TRBV20-1, the J gene TRBJ1-3, with no clear D. Trimming pared 3 bases from V and 0 bases from J, leaving 9 bases between. Germline V gives CDR1 DFQATT, CDR2 SNEGSKA (reference sequence). There are 14 residues in the CDR3. CDR3 residues: CSARDSDSGNTIYF. The CDR3 DNA reads TGCAGTGCTAGGGACTCAGACTCTGGAAACACCATATATTTT.

V and J are TRBV2 and TRBJ2-7, with 8 bases aligning to TRBD1. The CDR3 runs to 14 residues. Germline CDR1 reads SNHLY; CDR2 reads FYNNEI. With V trimmed by 7 bases and J by 5 bases, 10 bases remained unmatched. CDR3 coding DNA: TGTGCCAGCATGAAAACAGGGGGTTCCCACGAGCAGTACTTC. Its protein product is CASMKTGGSHEQYF.

The chain carries TRBV18 and TRBJ1-1, with 8 positions matching TRBD1. The CDR3 runs 16 residues. The junction had 6 bases not matched to a gene; V was cut back by 2 bases and J by 1 base. Per germline, CDR1 KGHSH and CDR2 LQKENI. CDR3 coding DNA: TGTGCCAGCTCACCAGGGACAGGTTCGGGGAACACTGAAGCTTTCTTT. It is translated as CASSPGTGSGNTEAFF.